Sequencing of this TCR beta chain was carried out in a study of blood T cell repertoires in COVID-19. Study processing details: Nucleated cell number was recorded as an estimate derived from reference gene primer amplification. Libraries were prepared by immunoSEQ multiplex PCR; TCRdb keeps only in-frame clonotypes and omits some of them. The DNA gave D and trimming, while V, J and clone size come from that table. The sample includes about 27,000 clones, around 81% of them seen just once. In this sample, this clone turned up once. The source is a man aged 70-80 years with acute or convalescent COVID-19. The sample consisted of peripheral blood.

The CDR3 DNA reads as TGTGCCAGCAGTATTGCCGGGACAGGGCCATCACCCCTCCACTTT. It is translated as CASSIAGTGPSPLHF. The V and J genes are TRBV27 and TRBJ1-6; 9 nucleotides match TRBD1. V dropped 5 bases and J dropped 10; count of bases not matched to a gene: 9. The length of the CDR3 is 15 residues. The germline CDR1 and CDR2 sequences are MNHEY and SMNVEV (reference sequence).